The source of this T cell receptor beta chain is a study of blood T cell repertoires in COVID-19. Method: immunoSEQ multiplex PCR; TCRdb's copy keeps in-frame clones and lacks some. The sample contains roughly 500,000 clones, 89% of which appear only once. With 0 bases removed from V and 4 bases from J, the gap between germline ends came to 8 bases. In germline, CDR1 is SGHDT, CDR2 YYEEEE. CDR3 length equals 14 residues. V gene TRBV5-6 combines with J gene TRBJ2-4; D unresolved. The receptor's source is a man between 18 and 35 years old with COVID-19, enrolled during active disease. Material: peripheral blood. The CDR3 loop is CASSLDSIKNIQYF. In DNA form, the CDR3 reads TGTGCCAGCAGCTTGGACAGCATTAAAAACATTCAGTACTTC.